The rows below give T cell receptor beta chains drawn from one sample of a study of cytomegalovirus exposure and HLA in healthy donors. Clones were read by immunoSEQ multiplex PCR, and TCRdb kept only the in-frame ones, dropping some. The sample shows fewer than 120,000 clones, about 90% of them seen only once. Sequencing input: PBMCs. These receptors were taken from a man in his forties or fifties in good health and CMV-seronegative. Both conserved end residues are part of each CDR3. A D gene is named only where the DNA matches it firmly. Expanded clones get a size class; other rows say once, few or many, or leave the size out.

cdr3_aa cdr3_nt j_call v_call d_call clone_size
CASSSLAGQGTAGAFF TGCGCCAGCAGCTCTCTCGCCGGACAGGGGACCGCGGGGGCTTTCTTT TRBJ1-1 TRBV5-1 TRBD1 .
CASSFGTGDNEQYF TGTGCCAGCAGTTTTGGGACAGGGGACAACGAGCAGTACTTC TRBJ2-7 TRBV28 TRBD1 .
CSAGTGSHEQFF TGCAGCGCCGGGACAGGCTCCCATGAGCAGTTCTTC TRBJ2-1 TRBV29-1 TRBD1 .
CASSLEAGAYNEQFF TGCGCCAGCAGCTTGGAAGCGGGGGCCTACAATGAGCAGTTCTTC TRBJ2-1 TRBV5-1 TRBD2 .
CASSARVAGGPSSYNEQFF TGTGCCAGCAGTGCAAGGGTAGCGGGGGGTCCCAGCTCCTACAATGAGCAGTTCTTC TRBJ2-1 TRBV6-1 TRBD2 .
CASSENRGVTEAFF TGTGCCAGCAGTGAAAATAGAGGAGTCACTGAAGCTTTCTTT TRBJ1-1 TRBV6-1 . .
CASGTGRPEQPQHF TGTGCCTCCGGGACAGGCCGTCCGGAGCAGCCCCAGCATTTT TRBJ1-5 TRBV10-3 TRBD1 .
CAISEWQGALKNIQYF TGTGCCATCAGTGAGTGGCAGGGGGCCCTCAAAAACATTCAGTACTTC TRBJ2-4 TRBV10-3 TRBD1 .
CASSGTGTRNTIYF TGTGCCAGCAGTGGGACGGGAACAAGGAACACCATATATTTT TRBJ1-3 TRBV2 . .
CASSTGGISEAFF TGTGCCAGTAGTACAGGGGGAATTTCTGAAGCTTTCTTT TRBJ1-1 TRBV19 TRBD1 .
CASSPGQGFTGELFF TGTGCCAGCTCACCGGGACAGGGTTTCACCGGGGAGCTGTTTTTT TRBJ2-2 TRBV18 TRBD1 .
CASSPGTTDTQYF TGTGCCAGCAGCCCGGGGACTACAGATACGCAGTATTTT TRBJ2-3 TRBV11-2 . .
CASSSRQGALVTEAFF TGTGCCAGTAGTTCCCGACAGGGGGCTTTGGTCACTGAAGCTTTCTTT TRBJ1-1 TRBV19 TRBD1 .
CSVVQGGNQPQHF TGCAGCGTGGTGCAGGGGGGCAATCAGCCCCAGCATTTT TRBJ1-5 TRBV29-1 TRBD1 .
CASSLKAGQGSYEQYF TGTGCCAGCAGCCTTAAAGCGGGACAGGGTAGCTACGAGCAGTACTTC TRBJ2-7 TRBV13 TRBD1 few
CATRLAGTLGSYNEQFF TGTGCCACCCGACTAGCGGGGACCCTAGGCTCCTACAATGAGCAGTTCTTC TRBJ2-1 TRBV27 TRBD2 .
CASSLEGSQPQHF TGCGCCAGCAGCTTGGAGGGGTCACAGCCCCAGCATTTT TRBJ1-5 TRBV5-1 . .
CASSLRDRGPYEQYF TGTGCCAGCAGCTTAAGGGACAGGGGTCCCTACGAGCAGTACTTC TRBJ2-7 TRBV7-8 TRBD1 few
CASSQGAVVNTEAFF TGCGCCAGCAGCCAAGGGGCTGTAGTGAACACTGAAGCTTTCTTT TRBJ1-1 TRBV4-1 . few
CASSRQLSGGGDPYEQYF TGTGCCAGCAGCCGACAACTCAGCGGCGGAGGAGACCCCTACGAGCAGTACTTC TRBJ2-7 TRBV4-2 . .
CASSVGLAGYNEQFF TGTGCCAGCAGTGTTGGACTAGCGGGATACAATGAGCAGTTCTTC TRBJ2-1 TRBV27 TRBD2 .
CASSWTDSGANVLTF TGCGCCAGCAGCTGGACAGACTCTGGGGCCAACGTCCTGACTTTC TRBJ2-6 TRBV5-1 . .
CASSGEGGTGKTQYF TGTGCCAGCTCCGGGGAGGGAGGTACGGGAAAGACCCAGTACTTC TRBJ2-5 TRBV6-6 TRBD2 .
CASSDSGAGDRHEQFF TGTGCCAGCAGTGACTCGGGCGCGGGGGACCGGCATGAGCAGTTCTTC TRBJ2-1 TRBV6-4 TRBD2 .
CASRAGAKNIQYF TGTGCCAGCAGGGCGGGAGCCAAAAACATTCAGTACTTC TRBJ2-4 TRBV27 . .
CAAGDSGNTIYF TGTGCCGCGGGGGACTCTGGAAACACCATATATTTT TRBJ1-3 TRBV27 . .
CAWRGGQGQYNEQFF TGTGCCTGGAGGGGTGGGCAGGGACAGTACAATGAGCAGTTCTTC TRBJ2-1 TRBV30 TRBD1 .
CASSLSSGGNTEAFF TGTGCCAGCAGTTTGAGTAGCGGGGGGAACACTGAAGCTTTCTTT TRBJ1-1 TRBV27 . .
CASSRAGQTYEQYF TGTGCCAGCAGCCGAGCGGGGCAGACCTACGAGCAGTACTTC TRBJ2-7 TRBV7-9 TRBD2 .
CASSWGQNTEAFF TGTGCCAGCAGCTGGGGACAGAACACTGAAGCTTTCTTT TRBJ1-1 TRBV5-4 . few
CASSHGTNEKLFF TGTGCCAGCAGCCACGGAACTAATGAAAAACTGTTTTTT TRBJ1-4 TRBV14 . .
CASSLEAGGSYEQYF TGTGCCAGCAGCTTAGAGGCAGGGGGCTCCTACGAGCAGTACTTC TRBJ2-7 TRBV7-3 TRBD1 .
CASSPHRNDRDGNQPQHF TGTGCCAGCAGTCCACACAGAAACGACAGGGATGGGAATCAGCCCCAGCATTTT TRBJ1-5 TRBV27 TRBD1 .
CATHEGGETQYF TGTGCCACACATGAGGGGGGGGAGACCCAGTACTTC TRBJ2-5 TRBV28 . .
CASSAGQDQETQYF TGCGCCAGCAGCGCGGGACAGGATCAAGAGACCCAGTACTTC TRBJ2-5 TRBV5-1 TRBD1 .
CASRRGLTGGNQPQHF TGTGCCAGCAGGCGGGGACTCACAGGGGGCAATCAGCCCCAGCATTTT TRBJ1-5 TRBV27 TRBD1 .
CASRERGGSYEQYF TGTGCCAGCAGAGAGCGGGGGGGTAGCTACGAGCAGTACTTC TRBJ2-7 TRBV25-1 TRBD2 .
CSVELRGGRSSYNEQFF TGCAGCGTTGAACTCCGCGGGGGGCGTTCTTCCTACAATGAGCAGTTCTTC TRBJ2-1 TRBV29-1 TRBD2 once
CASRMTGNTEAFF TGTGCCAGCAGAATGACAGGGAACACTGAAGCTTTCTTT TRBJ1-1 TRBV6-1 . .
CASSYPTGLEETQYF TGTGCCAGCAGTTACCCGACAGGGTTGGAAGAGACCCAGTACTTC TRBJ2-5 TRBV6-6 TRBD1 .
CASSLDTGLAGRETQYF TGTGCCAGCAGCTTGGATACGGGACTAGCGGGGAGGGAGACCCAGTACTTC TRBJ2-5 TRBV5-6 TRBD2 .
CASGDRATEAFF TGTGCCAGCGGTGACAGGGCCACTGAAGCTTTCTTT TRBJ1-1 TRBV6-5 TRBD1 .
CASSAWSMNTEAFF TGTGCCAGCAGCGCCTGGAGCATGAACACTGAAGCTTTCTTT TRBJ1-1 TRBV7-2 . .
CASSTEEDYGYTF TGTGCCAGCAGTACAGAAGAAGACTATGGCTACACCTTC TRBJ1-2 TRBV28 . once
CASSPDGGYGYTF TGTGCCAGCAGCCCAGATGGGGGGTATGGCTACACCTTC TRBJ1-2 TRBV6-5 . .
CASSSGTGESNGYTF TGTGCCAGCAGTTCAGGGACAGGGGAATCGAATGGCTACACCTTC TRBJ1-2 TRBV5-5 TRBD1 .
CSVVRQGGEAFF TGCAGCGTTGTCCGACAGGGGGGTGAAGCTTTCTTT TRBJ1-1 TRBV29-1 TRBD1 .
CASGFRRVETYGYTF TGTGCCAGCGGTTTTCGCAGGGTTGAAACTTATGGCTACACCTTC TRBJ1-2 TRBV6-5 . .
CASSLGQSFYGYTF TGCGCCAGCAGCTTGGGACAGAGTTTCTATGGCTACACCTTC TRBJ1-2 TRBV5-1 . .
CASSLEGQGAPLHF TGTGCCAGCAGCTTAGAAGGACAGGGGGCACCCCTCCACTTT TRBJ1-6 TRBV7-9 TRBD1 .
CASSAGQVNSPLHF TGTGCCAGCAGCGCCGGACAGGTTAATTCACCCCTCCACTTT TRBJ1-6 TRBV7-2 TRBD1 .
CASTQGFIGSPLHF TGTGCCAGCACACAGGGTTTTATCGGGTCACCCCTCCACTTT TRBJ1-6 TRBV27 . once
CASSLGGEEAYEQYF TGTGCCAGCAGCTTGGGGGGGGAGGAGGCCTACGAGCAGTACTTC TRBJ2-7 TRBV5-4 . .
CSVAGQGIYEQYF TGCAGCGTTGCCGGACAGGGGATCTACGAGCAGTACTTC TRBJ2-7 TRBV29-1 TRBD1 .
CASSPKTGVGNQPQHF TGTGCCAGCAGCCCCAAAACAGGGGTTGGCAATCAGCCCCAGCATTTT TRBJ1-5 TRBV27 TRBD1 .
CASSFRDQPQHF TGTGCCAGCAGCTTCAGGGATCAGCCCCAGCATTTT TRBJ1-5 TRBV7-9 . .
CASSLDSLNEKLFF TGCGCCAGCAGCTTGGACAGTTTGAATGAAAAACTGTTTTTT TRBJ1-4 TRBV5-1 . few
CASAHRAVSGYEQYF TGTGCCAGCGCACACAGGGCGGTGTCGGGCTACGAGCAGTACTTC TRBJ2-7 TRBV28 . few
CASSRAMDRAKETQYF TGTGCCAGCAGCCGCGCCATGGACAGGGCCAAAGAGACCCAGTACTTC TRBJ2-5 TRBV7-9 TRBD1 .